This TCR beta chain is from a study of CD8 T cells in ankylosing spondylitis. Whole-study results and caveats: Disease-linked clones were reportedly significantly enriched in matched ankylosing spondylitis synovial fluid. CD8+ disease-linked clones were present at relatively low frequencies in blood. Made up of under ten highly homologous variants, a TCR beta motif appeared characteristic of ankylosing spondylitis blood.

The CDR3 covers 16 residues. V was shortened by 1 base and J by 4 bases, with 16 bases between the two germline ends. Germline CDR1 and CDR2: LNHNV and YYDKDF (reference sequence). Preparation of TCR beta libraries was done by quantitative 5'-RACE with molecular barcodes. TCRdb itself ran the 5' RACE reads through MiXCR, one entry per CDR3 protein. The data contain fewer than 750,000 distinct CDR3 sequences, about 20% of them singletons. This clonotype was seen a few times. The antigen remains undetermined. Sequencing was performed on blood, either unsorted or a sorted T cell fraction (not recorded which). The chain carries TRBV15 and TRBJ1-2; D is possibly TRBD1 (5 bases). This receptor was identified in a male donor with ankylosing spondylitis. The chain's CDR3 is CATSRVVGTDAYGYTF. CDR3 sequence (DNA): TGTGCCACCAGCAGAGTCGTGGGGACCGACGCCTATGGCTACACCTTC.